This T cell receptor beta chain came from a study of blood T cell repertoires in COVID-19. Germline-derived CDR1 and CDR2 are SEHNR and FQNEAQ (reference sequence). The CDR3 covers 14 residues. V dropped 1 base and J dropped 2 bases, with 8 bases sitting between them. Living in under 30 US areas, the participants were between roughly 18 and 95 years of age. The recovered donors of Cohort 3 showed two negative PCRs, clearance, or symptom resolution. Only in-frame clones appear in the TCRdb table, and some are missing; sequencing was by immunoSEQ multiplex PCR. The sample holds about 320,000 clones, around 90% seen once.

The chain links TRBV7-9 to TRBJ1-2; D is uncertain. Sequenced material: PBMCs or T cells enriched from blood (not recorded which). The source is a man between 60 and 75 years old who had recovered from COVID-19. DNA of the CDR3: TGTGCCAGCAGCTTAGTCCCCCAGAACTATGGCTACACCTTC. It codes for CASSLVPQNYGYTF.